A selection of T cell receptor beta chains follows, all from one sample in a study of T cell changes during pregnancy in multiple sclerosis. Method: immunoSEQ multiplex PCR; TCRdb's copy keeps in-frame clones and lacks some. The sample has approximately 100,000 clones, roughly nine tenths seen once. Sequences were derived from peripheral blood, sampled after pregnancy. These receptors were collected from a female donor in good health, enrolled as a control in a pregnancy study. Both conserved end residues are part of each CDR3. D genes are given only for firm matches. Clone size is stated in some rows and not others, as once, few, many or a class when expanded.

v_call,d_call,clone_size,j_call,cdr3_nt,cdr3_aa
TRBV10-3,TRBD2,NA,TRBJ2-7,TGTGCCATCAGTGGACTAGCGGGAGGACGGGAAGGGTCCTACGAGCAGTACTTC,CAISGLAGGREGSYEQYF
TRBV4-1,TRBD2,NA,TRBJ2-1,TGCGCCAGCAGCCAGTCCGGGACTAGCGGGACGAATGAGCAGTTCTTC,CASSQSGTSGTNEQFF
TRBV27,TRBD1,NA,TRBJ2-7,TGTGCCAGCAGCATGACAGGGGCCGCCGAGCAGTACTTC,CASSMTGAAEQYF
TRBV5-4,NA,NA,TRBJ1-2,TGTGCCAGCCTCGGGGGAGTCTCCTCTGGCTACACCTTC,CASLGGVSSGYTF
TRBV11-1,NA,NA,TRBJ2-7,TGTGCCAGCAGCTTAGCTTCGGGGAGGGAGCAGTACTTC,CASSLASGREQYF
TRBV15,TRBD2,NA,TRBJ2-3,TGTGCCACCAGCAGAGGCCCGGGGCTAGCGGGCACAGATACGCAGTATTTT,CATSRGPGLAGTDTQYF
TRBV27,NA,NA,TRBJ1-1,TGTGCCAGCAGTTTTATAAGCAGGGCAAACACTGAAGCTTTCTTT,CASSFISRANTEAFF
TRBV2,NA,NA,TRBJ2-1,TGTGCCAGCACCAACTTAGCGTACAGCTCCTACAATGAGCAGTTCTTC,CASTNLAYSSYNEQFF
TRBV4-1,TRBD1,NA,TRBJ1-3,TGCGCCAGCAGCCCCACGACAGGGGCTCCCTCTGGAAACACCATATATTTT,CASSPTTGAPSGNTIYF
TRBV11-2,TRBD2,NA,TRBJ2-5,TGTGCCAGCAGGACTCCGGGAGGCAGGGCTGGGGAGACCCAGTACTTC,CASRTPGGRAGETQYF
TRBV18,NA,NA,TRBJ2-7,TGTGCCAGCTCACCAACATCAGACGAGCAGTACTTC,CASSPTSDEQYF
TRBV7-9,TRBD1,few,TRBJ1-2,TGTGCCGTACTACAGGGGTATGGCTACACCTTC,CAVLQGYGYTF
TRBV27,NA,once,TRBJ1-5,TGTGCCAGCAGGAGGGTTGGGAGCAATCAGCCCCAGCATTTT,CASRRVGSNQPQHF
TRBV29-1,TRBD1,NA,TRBJ1-2,TGCAGCGTCTTATCCGGGACAGGGGTCAACTATGGCTACACCTTC,CSVLSGTGVNYGYTF
TRBV13,TRBD2,NA,TRBJ2-7,TGTGCCAGCAGCTCCAGGCGAGCGGGAGTGCATGGGCAGTACTTC,CASSSRRAGVHGQYF
TRBV10-3,TRBD1,NA,TRBJ1-2,TGTGCCATCAGTAGACAGGGGGACTATGGCTACACCTTC,CAISRQGDYGYTF
TRBV11-2,TRBD2,NA,TRBJ2-5,TGTGCCAGCAGCTTAGATCCCGGACTAGCGGCTACCTCCGGGGAGACCCAGTACTTC,CASSLDPGLAATSGETQYF
TRBV15,NA,NA,TRBJ2-7,TGTGCCACCAGCAGAGATCGGGTATCAAGCTCCTACGAGCAGTACTTC,CATSRDRVSSSYEQYF
TRBV7-9,NA,NA,TRBJ2-7,TGTGCCAGCATCCCCAACAGGGCGGGCTCCTACGAGCAGTACTTC,CASIPNRAGSYEQYF
TRBV28,NA,NA,TRBJ2-1,TGTGCCAGCAGCCCTGGGGGACTCTCCTACAATGAGCAGTTCTTC,CASSPGGLSYNEQFF
TRBV5-8,NA,NA,TRBJ1-5,TGTGCCAGCAGCTTTGGGGAGGCTCGGCCCCAGCATTTT,CASSFGEARPQHF
TRBV2,TRBD2,NA,TRBJ2-7,TGTGCCAGCAGTGAGATTAGCGGGAGGCTCGTAGGAGAGCAGTACTTC,CASSEISGRLVGEQYF
TRBV15,TRBD1,NA,TRBJ1-6,TGTGCCACCAGCGCGCAACTCCCGGGACAGTCCTCCTATAATTCACCCCTCCACTTT,CATSAQLPGQSSYNSPLHF
TRBV5-6,TRBD1,few,TRBJ1-1,TGTGCCAGCAGCAGTTTAGGCCAGGGGGCGGTCACTGAAGCTTTCTTT,CASSSLGQGAVTEAFF
TRBV5-4,NA,NA,TRBJ1-5,TGTGCCAGCAGCCTGGAGGGGGTGGAGCCCCAGCATTTT,CASSLEGVEPQHF
TRBV9,NA,NA,TRBJ1-3,TGTGCCAGCAGCGTAGGTCCGAGTAGCACCATATATTTT,CASSVGPSSTIYF
TRBV7-9,TRBD1,NA,TRBJ2-1,TGTGCCAGCAGCTTAGGACAGGGGGTGGACAATGAGCAGTTCTTC,CASSLGQGVDNEQFF
TRBV7-9,TRBD1,NA,TRBJ1-2,TGTGCCAGCAGCCCGACAGGGGAGTATGGCTACACCTTC,CASSPTGEYGYTF
TRBV5-6,NA,NA,TRBJ2-5,TGTGCCAGCAGCCTGACAGTCCCGGGAGAGACCCAGTACTTC,CASSLTVPGETQYF
TRBV27,NA,NA,TRBJ1-2,TGTGCCAGCAGTTTACAGGGTAACTATGGCTACACCTTC,CASSLQGNYGYTF